This note documents a single TCR beta chain sequence. As yet, its antigen is unknown. V lost 6 bases and J lost 4; bases outside the gene matches: 6. This CDR3 has 14 amino acids. Germline CDR1 is SQVTM and CDR2 is ANQGSEA. This entry comes from a study of blood T cells in healthy people across ages. Through a sample-barcoded 5' primer and a J-beta primer mix, a second PCR was run for roughly 6 to 11 cycles. Every single cDNA molecule received a tag from a template-switch adaptor with 12 random nucleotides. TCRdb re-called the 5' RACE reads with MiXCR, one entry per CDR3 protein. Among about 810,000 distinct CDR3 sequences listed, under 40% were seen once. Study results and limitations: Naive T cell percentage and TCR beta diversity correlated strongly.

The chain is built from TRBV29-1 and TRBJ2-1; 10 bases are a match to TRBD1. This sequence originates from a man younger than 30 in good health. The sequenced sample was blood. The DNA for the CDR3 is TGCAGCGTGTCCGGGACAGGGGTTTACAATGAGCAGTTCTTC. Encoded protein: CSVSGTGVYNEQFF.